Listed below are T cell receptor beta chains from one sample, sequenced in a study of technical replicates of blood from a few donors. Generated by immunoSEQ multiplex PCR, the TCRdb table keeps only in-frame clones and is missing some. This table has 70,000 or so clones, roughly 89% appearing once. Sequences were obtained from T cells isolated from PBMCs. These receptors were taken from a human donor in good health. Some clones in this sample may be carry-over from other donors' samples. The CDR3 runs from the conserved cysteine through the conserved F or W. A D gene is named only where the DNA matches it firmly. Not every row has a clone size; where given, it reads once, few, many or a size class.

j_call: TRBJ2-1
v_call: TRBV28
cdr3_length: 12
clone_size: -
d_call: -
cdr3_nt: TGTGCCAGCAGTTTATTTGGCCGGGTACAGTTCTTC
cdr3_aa: CASSLFGRVQFF

j_call: TRBJ1-3
v_call: TRBV19
cdr3_length: 15
clone_size: -
d_call: TRBD1
cdr3_nt: TGTGCCACCGCGACAGGGGCCATCTCTGGAAACACCATATATTTT
cdr3_aa: CATATGAISGNTIYF

j_call: TRBJ2-7
v_call: TRBV6-1
cdr3_length: 20
clone_size: -
d_call: TRBD1
cdr3_nt: TGTGCCAGCAGTGCCAGACTTGGGGGGGGGAGCGGGACAGGGGACATCGAGCAGTACTTC
cdr3_aa: CASSARLGGGSGTGDIEQYF

j_call: TRBJ1-2
v_call: TRBV5-1
cdr3_length: 15
clone_size: once
d_call: -
cdr3_nt: TGCGCCAGCAGCTTGGGGACAGCAATAAACTATGGCTACACCTTC
cdr3_aa: CASSLGTAINYGYTF

j_call: TRBJ2-1
v_call: TRBV5-1
cdr3_length: 15
clone_size: -
d_call: TRBD1
cdr3_nt: TGCGCCAGCAGCTTATCCGGGACAGGGGACAATGAGCAGTTCTTC
cdr3_aa: CASSLSGTGDNEQFF

j_call: TRBJ2-2
v_call: TRBV9
cdr3_length: 12
clone_size: -
d_call: -
cdr3_nt: TGTGCCAGCAGCCCAAACACCGGGGAGCTGTTTTTT
cdr3_aa: CASSPNTGELFF

j_call: TRBJ1-2
v_call: TRBV5-4
cdr3_length: 14
clone_size: once
d_call: TRBD1
cdr3_nt: TGTGCCAGCAGCTGGACAGGGTCTAACTATGGCTACACCTTC
cdr3_aa: CASSWTGSNYGYTF

j_call: TRBJ2-1
v_call: TRBV18
cdr3_length: 16
clone_size: -
d_call: -
cdr3_nt: TGTGCCAGCTCACATATCGAAGGGGGCTCCTACAATGAGCAGTTCTTC
cdr3_aa: CASSHIEGGSYNEQFF

j_call: TRBJ1-3
v_call: TRBV7-6
cdr3_length: 15
clone_size: -
d_call: TRBD1
cdr3_nt: TGTGCCAGCAGCTCCGGGACAGGGGCTGGAAACACCATATATTTT
cdr3_aa: CASSSGTGAGNTIYF

j_call: TRBJ2-7
v_call: TRBV10-1
cdr3_length: 19
clone_size: -
d_call: TRBD2
cdr3_nt: TGCGCCAGCAGTGGAACAGGACTAGCGGGAGCGTCCAATTCCTACGAGCAGTACTTC
cdr3_aa: CASSGTGLAGASNSYEQYF

j_call: TRBJ2-7
v_call: TRBV5-6
cdr3_length: 11
clone_size: -
d_call: -
cdr3_nt: TGTGCCAGCAGCTTCGGGGGTGAGCAGTACTTC
cdr3_aa: CASSFGGEQYF

j_call: TRBJ2-1
v_call: TRBV14
cdr3_length: 15
clone_size: -
d_call: TRBD2
cdr3_nt: TGTGCCAGCAGCCAAGTAGCGGGGGGATGGGATGAGCAGTTCTTC
cdr3_aa: CASSQVAGGWDEQFF

j_call: TRBJ2-1
v_call: TRBV19
cdr3_length: 14
clone_size: few
d_call: TRBD2
cdr3_nt: TGTGCCACCCAACCGGGACTAGCTTACAATGAGCAGTTCTTC
cdr3_aa: CATQPGLAYNEQFF

j_call: TRBJ2-7
v_call: TRBV29-1
cdr3_length: 12
clone_size: -
d_call: -
cdr3_nt: TGCAGCGTTGGGGGAGTCTCCTACGAGCAGTACTTC
cdr3_aa: CSVGGVSYEQYF

j_call: TRBJ2-1
v_call: TRBV29-1
cdr3_length: 15
clone_size: -
d_call: TRBD2
cdr3_nt: TGCAGCGTTTTGACTAGCGGGGGTTATCAGGGTGAGCAGTTCTTC
cdr3_aa: CSVLTSGGYQGEQFF

j_call: TRBJ2-7
v_call: TRBV7-2
cdr3_length: 14
clone_size: once
d_call: TRBD1
cdr3_nt: TGTGCCAGCAGCTTAGGGGGACAGGGTTACGAGCAGTACTTC
cdr3_aa: CASSLGGQGYEQYF

j_call: TRBJ1-6
v_call: TRBV19
cdr3_length: 13
clone_size: -
d_call: -
cdr3_nt: TGTGCCAGTAGTGTGACAGAGGATTCACCCCTCCACTTT
cdr3_aa: CASSVTEDSPLHF

j_call: TRBJ2-7
v_call: TRBV28
cdr3_length: 13
clone_size: -
d_call: -
cdr3_nt: TGTGCCAGCAGTACGACTGGCCCTTACGAGCAGTACTTC
cdr3_aa: CASSTTGPYEQYF

j_call: TRBJ2-1
v_call: TRBV27
cdr3_length: 15
clone_size: -
d_call: TRBD2
cdr3_nt: TGTGCCAGCAGTTCGGGACTAGCGGGAGAGAATGAGCAGTTCTTC
cdr3_aa: CASSSGLAGENEQFF

j_call: TRBJ2-1
v_call: TRBV19
cdr3_length: 17
clone_size: -
d_call: TRBD1
cdr3_nt: TGTGCCAGTAGGGGGAGTCTTGGGACAGGTATCTACAATGAGCAGTTCTTC
cdr3_aa: CASRGSLGTGIYNEQFF

j_call: TRBJ2-3
v_call: TRBV5-1
cdr3_length: 15
clone_size: -
d_call: TRBD1
cdr3_nt: TGCGCCAGCAGCTTGGGGGACAGCCAGGCAGATACGCAGTATTTT
cdr3_aa: CASSLGDSQADTQYF

j_call: TRBJ1-2
v_call: TRBV20-1
cdr3_length: 11
clone_size: -
d_call: -
cdr3_nt: TGCAGTGCTATTCCTTCCTATGGCTACACCTTC
cdr3_aa: CSAIPSYGYTF

j_call: TRBJ2-3
v_call: TRBV11-2
cdr3_length: 16
clone_size: once
d_call: TRBD2
cdr3_nt: TGTGCCAGCAGCTTTCTAGCGGGAGTTAGGGCAGATACGCAGTATTTT
cdr3_aa: CASSFLAGVRADTQYF

j_call: TRBJ1-2
v_call: TRBV2
cdr3_length: 12
clone_size: once
d_call: -
cdr3_nt: TGTGCCAGCAGTGAGGGGGCCTATGGCTACACCTTC
cdr3_aa: CASSEGAYGYTF

j_call: TRBJ2-5
v_call: TRBV30
cdr3_length: 13
clone_size: -
d_call: TRBD2
cdr3_nt: TGTGCCTGGACTAGCGGGGACCAAGAGACCCAGTACTTC
cdr3_aa: CAWTSGDQETQYF

j_call: TRBJ1-1
v_call: TRBV19
cdr3_length: 15
clone_size: -
d_call: TRBD1
cdr3_nt: TGTGCCAGTAGATCCGGCGGGACAGCGAACACTGAAGCTTTCTTT
cdr3_aa: CASRSGGTANTEAFF

j_call: TRBJ1-4
v_call: TRBV30
cdr3_length: 16
clone_size: -
d_call: -
cdr3_nt: TGTGCCTGGAGTACTATGGACAGAACGCCGAATGAAAAACTGTTTTTT
cdr3_aa: CAWSTMDRTPNEKLFF

j_call: TRBJ1-1
v_call: TRBV7-9
cdr3_length: 11
clone_size: -
d_call: -
cdr3_nt: TGTGCCAGCAGCTTAGTAACTGAAGCTTTCTTT
cdr3_aa: CASSLVTEAFF

j_call: TRBJ2-1
v_call: TRBV5-4
cdr3_length: 15
clone_size: -
d_call: TRBD1
cdr3_nt: TGTGCCAGCAGCTTGCCCGGACAGGCCTACAATGAGCAGTTCTTC
cdr3_aa: CASSLPGQAYNEQFF

j_call: TRBJ2-7
v_call: TRBV5-1
cdr3_length: 14
clone_size: -
d_call: TRBD1
cdr3_nt: TGCGCCAGCAGCTTGGTGGGACAGGGTCACGAGCAGTACTTC
cdr3_aa: CASSLVGQGHEQYF

j_call: TRBJ2-5
v_call: TRBV2
cdr3_length: 15
clone_size: -
d_call: TRBD2
cdr3_nt: TGTGCCAGCAGTGGCGGGAGGGCCGGGACGGAGACCCAGTACTTC
cdr3_aa: CASSGGRAGTETQYF

j_call: TRBJ1-5
v_call: TRBV5-4
cdr3_length: 14
clone_size: -
d_call: -
cdr3_nt: TGTGCCAGCAGCTTAGACAGGTACAATCAGCCCCAGCATTTT
cdr3_aa: CASSLDRYNQPQHF

j_call: TRBJ2-7
v_call: TRBV27
cdr3_length: 13
clone_size: -
d_call: TRBD1
cdr3_nt: TGTGCCAGCACCTGGACAGGAGGCTACGAGCAGTACTTC
cdr3_aa: CASTWTGGYEQYF

j_call: TRBJ2-7
v_call: TRBV28
cdr3_length: 14
clone_size: -
d_call: -
cdr3_nt: TGTGCCAGCAGTAACACAGGAATTTCCTACGAGCAGTACTTC
cdr3_aa: CASSNTGISYEQYF

j_call: TRBJ2-1
v_call: TRBV21-1
cdr3_length: 18
clone_size: -
d_call: -
cdr3_nt: TGTGCCAGCAGAAAAGGGGGTTTGGGGCTAGCGGGAGTGAGTGAGCAGTTCTTC
cdr3_aa: CASRKGGLGLAGVSEQFF

j_call: TRBJ2-3
v_call: TRBV4-1
cdr3_length: 17
clone_size: -
d_call: -
cdr3_nt: TGCGCCAGCAGCCAAGTATTAACGAAGGGGTACACAGATACGCAGTATTTT
cdr3_aa: CASSQVLTKGYTDTQYF

j_call: TRBJ2-1
v_call: TRBV7-9
cdr3_length: 16
clone_size: -
d_call: -
cdr3_nt: TGTGCCAGCAGCCCACCCACTAGTCATCCCTACAATGAGCAGTTCTTC
cdr3_aa: CASSPPTSHPYNEQFF

j_call: TRBJ1-1
v_call: TRBV7-9
cdr3_length: 11
clone_size: -
d_call: -
cdr3_nt: TGTGCCAGCAGATCTGACACTGAAGCTTTCTTT
cdr3_aa: CASRSDTEAFF

j_call: TRBJ1-5
v_call: TRBV27
cdr3_length: 14
clone_size: -
d_call: -
cdr3_nt: TGTGCCAGCGGGTGGGGGGTACGCAATCAGCCCCAGCATTTT
cdr3_aa: CASGWGVRNQPQHF

j_call: TRBJ2-5
v_call: TRBV7-2
cdr3_length: 13
clone_size: -
d_call: -
cdr3_nt: TGTGCCAGCAGCTCCCCAGGGATAGAGACCCAGTACTTC
cdr3_aa: CASSSPGIETQYF

j_call: TRBJ2-1
v_call: TRBV11-2
cdr3_length: 16
clone_size: -
d_call: TRBD1
cdr3_nt: TGTGCCAGCAGCTCCCTGTTGGGACAGGCCCACAATGAGCAGTTCTTC
cdr3_aa: CASSSLLGQAHNEQFF

j_call: TRBJ1-1
v_call: TRBV18
cdr3_length: 14
clone_size: -
d_call: -
cdr3_nt: TGTGCCAGCTCACAGACATATCGAGACACTGAAGCTTTCTTT
cdr3_aa: CASSQTYRDTEAFF